Below, 22 T cell receptor beta chains from the same sample are listed, as sequenced in a study of regulatory T cells in long-lasting Graves disease. Combining iRepertoire HTBI primers with Arm-PCR of CDR3 regions, the authors built TCR beta libraries. TCRdb processed the multiplex PCR reads anew with MiXCR; each CDR3 protein has one entry. Among roughly 500,000 distinct CDR3 sequences listed, 12% to 15% were seen once. Time point: newly diagnosed GD, antithyroid drugs for less than 3 months. The TCR library was made from RNA extracted from PBMCs. The sample was also linked to a second study, of T cells in Graves' hyperthyroidism and ophthalmopathy.

The sample was peripheral blood mononuclear cells (PBMCs), taken at new diagnosis, from a patient treated with antithyroid drugs. These receptors came from a woman aged 50 to 60 with Graves disease.

In its sample, this clonotype was seen a few times. The V gene is TRBV3-1, the J gene TRBJ2-1; TRBD2 matches 11 bases. Germline lookup yields CDR1 LGHDT and CDR2 YNNKEL (reference sequence). Trimming at V came to 5 bases and at J to 6 bases, leaving 15 bases not matched to a gene. This CDR3 has 18 residues. The CDR3 nucleotides read TGTGCCAGCAGCGCCGCGCCGCCACTAGCGGGAGTAACCAATGAGCAGTTCTTC. Its translation is CASSAAPPLAGVTNEQFF.

In its sample, this clonotype was seen many times. This chain uses TRBV20-1 with TRBJ2-1; D unclear. With 6 bases removed from V and 0 bases from J, the gap between germline ends came to 18 bases. The CDR3 spans 16 residues. Germline assignment: CDR1 DFQATT and CDR2 SNEGSKA (reference sequence). The CDR3 sequence is CSATSLVSGSYNEQFF. CDR3 DNA sequence: TGCAGTGCGACCAGTCTCGTCTCCGGCTCCTACAATGAGCAGTTCTTC.

This chain joins TRBV20-1 and TRBJ2-7; 7 bases map to TRBD2. The ends lost 3 bases at V and 3 bases at J; junction bases unmatched: 8. The CDR3 is 14 residues long. Germline-derived CDR1 and CDR2 are DFQATT and SNEGSKA (reference sequence). The CDR3 bases are TGCAGTGCTAGGGCACTAGCGCGGGACTACGAGCAGTACTTC. This codes for CSARALARDYEQYF.

The CDR3: CASSLAQGGDNSPLHF. CDR3 coding DNA: TGCGCCAGCAGCTTGGCCCAGGGGGGGGATAATTCACCCCTCCACTTT. The J gene is TRBJ1-6, the V gene TRBV5-1; 7 nucleotides agree with TRBD1. From germline, CDR1 is SGHRS and CDR2 YFSETQ. The CDR3 runs 16 residues. V lost 0 bases and J lost 5; bases outside the gene matches: 5.

Remarks on this clonotype: This may stem from a read error, because a much larger clone lies one nucleotide away. V gene TRBV20-1 combines with J gene TRBJ2-1; D not certain. V was pared by 5 bases and J by 0 bases, with 20 bases between. Germline V gene sequence: CDR1 DFQATT, CDR2 SNEGSKA (reference sequence). The CDR3 contains 17 residues. The CDR3 DNA sequence: TGCAGTGCTGCCACCCCTGGGCGGACCAGCTCCTACAATGAGCAGTTCTTC. This encodes CSAATPGRTSSYNEQFF.

In this sample, this clonotype turned up many times. This chain joins TRBV28 and TRBJ2-7, with D unresolved. V gave up 6 bases and J gave up 0 bases, with 12 bases separating them. This CDR3 has 14 amino acids. The germline gives CDR1 MDHEN, CDR2 SYDVKM. This CDR3 is CASSDDPISYEQYF. CDR3 sequence (DNA): TGTGCCAGCAGCGATGACCCTATCTCCTACGAGCAGTACTTC.

This clonotype occurred many times. The chain carries TRBV30 and TRBJ1-2, with a tentative D call TRBD1 (5 bases). The CDR3 has 14 amino acids. The germline V gene has CDR1 GTSNPN and CDR2 SVGIG (reference sequence). Trimming removed 1 base from V and 3 bases from J, with 12 bases in between. This chain's CDR3 is CAWSGGWGDYGYTF. The CDR3 nucleotides read TGTGCCTGGAGTGGGGGCTGGGGGGACTATGGCTACACCTTC.

The chain joins TRBV19 to TRBJ2-1, with D perhaps TRBD1 or TRBD2 (5 bases each). V was shortened by 5 bases and J by 8 bases, with 19 bases between the two germline ends. This CDR3 is built from 15 residues. CDR1 is LNHDA, CDR2 SQIVND, per germline (reference sequence). CDR3 amino acids: CASSLAGRIRDEQFF. CDR3 coding DNA: TGTGCCAGTAGTCTAGCCGGACGAATCAGGGATGAGCAGTTCTTC.

This clonotype was seen a few times. This chain joins TRBV5-1 and TRBJ2-5; D unresolved. The CDR3 sequence is 14 residues long. Germline-derived CDR1 and CDR2 are SGHRS and YFSETQ. V lost 7 bases, J lost 1 base, and 14 bases lay in between. Here the CDR3 reads CASSHRATQETQYF. Written as DNA, the CDR3 is TGCGCCAGCTCCCACCGCGCGACCCAAGAGACCCAGTACTTC.

The chain links TRBV4-2 to TRBJ1-1, with 9 bases that match TRBD1. The CDR3 is made up of 16 amino acids. The ends lost 1 base at V and 2 bases at J; junction bases unmatched: 5. The V gene's germline CDR1 is LGHNA and CDR2 YNFKEQ. In nucleotides, the CDR3 is TGTGCCAGCAGCCAAGTCGCGGGACAGGGAAACACTGAAGCTTTCTTT. Translation: CASSQVAGQGNTEAFF.

This clonotype has ten or more counts. This sequence joins TRBV27 and TRBJ1-4; D is perhaps TRBD1 (6 bases). Deletions cut 1 base from V and 0 bases from J, with 15 bases between. CDR3 length equals 18 residues. Germline V gives CDR1 MNHEY, CDR2 SMNVEV (reference sequence). In DNA, the CDR3 is TGTGCCAGCAGTTTATTTCTTGACAGGACCGCAACTAATGAAAAACTGTTTTTT. It codes for CASSLFLDRTATNEKLFF.

This clonotype was seen repeatedly, ten times or more. The chain has TRBV4-1 and TRBJ1-5, with 7 bases fitting TRBD1. The CDR3 runs 16 residues. Germline trimming cut 4 bases from V and 4 bases from J; bases unmatched to any gene: 10. Germline V lookup: CDR1 MGHRA, CDR2 YSYEKL. The CDR3 nucleotides are TGCGCCAGCAGCCCATCGGGGGGGACAGATAATCAGCCCCAGCATTTT. Translated: CASSPSGGTDNQPQHF.

This clonotype has more than one count but fewer than ten. The chain combines TRBV9 with TRBJ2-2, with D possibly matching TRBD1 (5 bases). Germline V lookup: CDR1 SGDLS, CDR2 YYNGEE. The CDR3 is 15 amino acids. The V and J ends lost 3 bases and 3 bases respectively, with 12 bases between them. The chain's CDR3 is CASSESPGYTGELFF. In DNA form, the CDR3 reads TGTGCCAGCAGCGAGAGTCCAGGGTACACCGGGGAGCTGTTTTTT.

This clonotype was seen more than once but under ten times. The chain employs TRBV7-6 and TRBJ2-1, with 7 positions matching TRBD1. This CDR3 has 16 amino acids. Germline loops: CDR1 SGHVS, CDR2 FNYEAQ. J lost 5 bases, V lost 1 base, and 8 bases had no gene match. In DNA, the CDR3 is TGTGCCAGCAGCTTAGTGGCCGGGACAGATCACAATGAGCAGTTCTTC. This codes for CASSLVAGTDHNEQFF.

The chain couples TRBV7-2 to TRBJ1-2, with D unresolved. V lost 1 base to trimming and J lost 2 bases, with 8 bases between them. Germline loops: CDR1 SGHTA, CDR2 FQGNSA. The CDR3 loop spans 14 amino acids. CDR3 loop: CASSLDGGNYGYTF. As DNA, the CDR3 is TGTGCCAGCAGCTTAGATGGAGGGAACTATGGCTACACCTTC.

The table lists this clonotype with many counts. This chain joins TRBV2 and TRBJ2-7; tentatively, D is TRBD1 (6 bases). CDR1 is SNHLY and CDR2 is FYNNEI in the germline V gene. This CDR3 is built from 14 residues. Trimming took off 5 bases at V and 2 bases at J, with 13 bases between the two ends. The CDR3 nucleotides are TGTGCCAGCAGTAGTACAGGGCCAGCCTACGAGCAGTACTTC. The encoded protein is CASSSTGPAYEQYF.

A note on this clonotype: One junction end disagrees with the germline gene, perhaps due to a read error. This CDR3 reads CASSLSFGTGHGYTF. DNA for the CDR3: TGTGCCAGCAGTCTATCGTTTGGGACAGGTCATGGCTACACCTTC. The chain has TRBV27 and TRBJ1-2; 8 bases align to TRBD1. Germline loops: CDR1 MNHEY, CDR2 SMNVEV (reference sequence). There are 15 residues in the CDR3.

The V gene is TRBV28, the J gene TRBJ2-2; 7 bases agree with TRBD1. CDR1 MDHEN and CDR2 SYDVKM come from the germline V gene. The CDR3 has 14 residues. J lost 10 bases, V lost 7 bases, and 12 bases had no gene match. The CDR3 DNA reads TGTGCCAGCACTCCCTCAAGGGGGCCCCTGGAGCTGTTTTTT. This translates into CASTPSRGPLELFF.

The rearrangement joins TRBV7-2 to TRBJ1-1, with 9 nucleotides matching TRBD1. V shed 1 base and J 3 bases; nucleotides not matched to a gene: 6. The germline V gene has CDR1 SGHTA and CDR2 FQGNSA. This CDR3 contains 16 residues. Here the CDR3 reads CASSLVRTGDDTEAFF. The CDR3 DNA reads TGTGCCAGCAGCTTAGTTCGGACAGGGGACGACACTGAAGCTTTCTTT.

This clonotype was detected a few times. The genes are TRBV6-1 and TRBJ2-3; D not resolved. The CDR3 covers 13 residues. Germline lookup yields CDR1 MNHNS and CDR2 SASEGT. V gave up 6 bases and J gave up 0 bases, with 7 bases separating them. DNA of the CDR3: TGTGCCAGCAGAGGTTGGAGCACAGATACGCAGTATTTT. Protein sequence: CASRGWSTDTQYF.

This clonotype was picked up many times. Mismatch with germline at one junction end may stem from a read error. J is TRBJ1-2 and V is TRBV6-4; D gene ambiguous. This CDR3 comprises 12 residues. Germline CDR1 and CDR2: MRHNA and SNTAGT. The chain's CDR3 is CASSDGYYGYTF. The DNA of the CDR3 is TGCGCCAGCAGTGATGGATACTATGGCTACACCTTC.

This clonotype was seen only a few times. The chain employs TRBV5-1 and TRBJ2-3; 8 bases are shared with TRBD1. This CDR3 region has 15 residues. In germline, CDR1 is SGHRS, CDR2 YFSETQ. With V trimmed by 2 bases and J by 2 bases, 4 bases remained unmatched. CDR3 DNA sequence: TGCGCCAGCAGCTTACAGGGGGGTTACACAGATACGCAGTATTTT. It codes for CASSLQGGYTDTQYF.